These 28 T cell receptor beta chains were sequenced from one sample in a study of blood T cells in healthy people across ages. Primers used in a second PCR of roughly 6 to 11 cycles were a sample-barcoded 5' primer and a J-beta primer mix. TCRdb reanalysed the 5' RACE reads using MiXCR and keeps one entry per CDR3 protein. This sample has 1.5 million to 1.9 million distinct CDR3 sequences, with 40% to 45% found just once. Sample: blood. The receptors were gathered from a woman between 18 and 30 years old in good health.

The V gene is TRBV30, the J gene TRBJ1-5; perhaps TRBD1 as D (5 bases). The germline V and J ends were trimmed by 3 bases and 5 bases, with 14 bases remaining between them. Germline V gene data show CDR1 as GTSNPN and CDR2 as SVGIG (reference sequence). The CDR3 consists of 14 residues. The CDR3 reads CAWSDGTLYQPQHF. The CDR3 DNA reads as TGTGCCTGGAGCGACGGGACTCTTTATCAGCCCCAGCATTTT. The full variable domain, completed using reference TRBV30 and TRBJ1-5, is SQTIHQWPATLVQPVGSPLSLECTVEGTSNPNLYWYRQAAGRGLQLLFYSVGIGQISSEVPQNLSASRPQDRQFILSSKKLLLSDSGFYLCAWSDGTLYQPQHFGDGTRLSIL.

This clonotype was seen more than once but under ten times. The rearrangement joins TRBV4-1 to TRBJ2-3; TRBD2 might be the D (6 bases). In germline, CDR1 is MGHRA, CDR2 YSYEKL. Trimming pared 1 base from V and 7 bases from J, leaving 18 bases between. The CDR3 consists of 16 residues. CDR3 nucleotide sequence: TGCGCCAGCAGCCAAGTTCCACTAGCCCGTCAGTATACGCAGTATTTT. Its protein is CASSQVPLARQYTQYF.

The sample holds a few counts of this clonotype. V usage is TRBV11-3 and J usage is TRBJ2-1; 12 positions match TRBD2. Per germline, CDR1 SGHNT and CDR2 YENEEA. This CDR3 region has 18 residues. Germline trimming cut 5 bases from V and 2 bases from J; bases unmatched to any gene: 10. CDR3 DNA sequence: TGTGCCAGCAGCCCACGCCCGGCTAGCGGGGGGGCCTACAATGAGCAGTTCTTC. Its protein product is CASSPRPASGGAYNEQFF.

The sample holds a few counts of this clonotype. V gene TRBV6-2 or TRBV6-3 combines with J gene TRBJ2-3; D gene ambiguous. V shed 6 bases and J shed 4 bases, with 17 bases lying between them. The germline V gene encodes CDR1 MNHEY and CDR2 SVGEGT. The length of the CDR3 is 15 residues. The CDR3 loop is CASSTRSASPDTQYF. The CDR3 region has the DNA TGTGCCAGCAGCACCCGATCGGCCTCACCAGATACGCAGTATTTT.

The chain uses TRBV29-1 and TRBJ2-3, with 8 bases that match TRBD2. V shed 3 bases and J 8 bases; nucleotides not matched to a gene: 16. Germline loops: CDR1 SQVTM, CDR2 ANQGSEA. The CDR3 contains 16 residues. The CDR3 here is CSVERRTGGAYGTQYF. As DNA, the CDR3 is TGCAGCGTTGAGAGAAGGACGGGGGGGGCCTACGGTACGCAGTATTTT.

V gene TRBV7-2 combines with J gene TRBJ2-3, with 9 nucleotides matching TRBD2. Unmatched junction bases numbered 6, after V lost 2 bases and J lost 6 bases. The CDR3 extends over 15 amino acids. Germline assignment: CDR1 SGHTA and CDR2 FQGNSA. The CDR3 DNA reads as TGTGCCAGCAGCTTAACGGGACTAGCCTTGGATACGCAGTATTTT. Protein: CASSLTGLALDTQYF.

This clonotype was seen more than once but under ten times. The chain carries TRBV20-1 and TRBJ2-7; no clear D. The germline gives CDR1 DFQATT, CDR2 SNEGSKA (reference sequence). This CDR3 contains 12 residues. Trimming left V 5 bases short and J 0 bases short, with 8 bases between. In DNA form, the CDR3 reads TGCAGTGCTGGGCGAATCTCCTACGAGCAGTACTTC. Its protein is CSAGRISYEQYF.

On this clonotype: Its ends do not fully match the called genes, so a read error is possible. The chain links TRBV20-1 to TRBJ2-3; TRBD2 matches at 7 bases. This CDR3 is 15 amino acids long. Per the germline V gene, CDR1 is DFQATT and CDR2 is SNEGSKA (reference sequence). The CDR3 region is CSTRTGGFSTDTQYF. The DNA of the CDR3 is TGCAGTACTAGAACCGGGGGGTTTAGCACAGATACGCAGTATTTT.

The V gene is TRBV11-2, the J gene TRBJ2-7, with TRBD2 identical over 9 bases. From germline, CDR1 is SGHAT and CDR2 FQNNGV. The CDR3 length is 17 residues. V was pared by 1 base and J by 1 base, with 8 bases of the junction left unmatched. CDR3 nucleotide sequence: TGTGCCAGCAGCTTAGTTCTAGCGGGAAGTATATCCTACGAGCAGTACTTC. Translating gives CASSLVLAGSISYEQYF. The full variable domain, completed using reference TRBV11-2 and TRBJ2-7, is EAGVAQSPRYKIIEKRQSVAFWCNPISGHATLYWYQQILGQGPKLLIQFQNNGVVDDSQLPKDRFSAERLKGVDSTLKIQPAKLEDSAVYLCASSLVLAGSISYEQYFGPGTRLTVT.

The rearrangement uses TRBV3-1 and TRBJ1-5, with unresolved D. The CDR3 contains 15 residues. Trimming pared 0 bases from V and 6 bases from J, leaving 12 bases between. CDR1 is LGHDT and CDR2 is YNNKEL in the germline V gene (reference sequence). The DNA of the CDR3 is TGTGCCAGCAGCCAAGAGCCCGGGTTCGGTCAGCCCCAGCATTTT. Translation: CASSQEPGFGQPQHF.

The chain couples TRBV11-2 to TRBJ2-5, with TRBD2 matching 7 bases. This CDR3 has 14 residues. Germline CDR1 is SGHAT and CDR2 is FQNNGV. The junction had 11 bases not matched to a gene; V was cut back by 8 bases and J by 5 bases. The CDR3: CASAVAGFSETQYF. In DNA, the CDR3 is TGTGCCAGCGCAGTAGCGGGTTTTTCGGAGACCCAGTACTTC.

This clonotype has just a few counts. The V gene is TRBV20-1, the J gene TRBJ1-5; no reliable D call. The V and J ends lost 3 bases and 3 bases respectively, with 9 bases between them. Germline-derived CDR1 and CDR2 are DFQATT and SNEGSKA (reference sequence). CDR3 length equals 13 residues. CDR3 protein: CSASLQYNQPQHF. CDR3 sequence (DNA): TGCAGTGCTAGTCTACAGTACAATCAGCCCCAGCATTTT.

The chain recombines TRBV6-2 or TRBV6-3 with TRBJ2-7; no firm D call. The CDR3 is 13 residues long. Germline CDR1 reads MNHEY; CDR2 reads SVGEGT. V was trimmed by 7 bases and J by 1 base, leaving 11 bases between them. The CDR3 loop reads CASTPRISYEQYF. DNA of the CDR3: TGTGCCAGCACCCCACGAATTTCCTACGAGCAGTACTTC.

V is TRBV7-2 and J is TRBJ2-1; 12 positions match TRBD1. This CDR3 region has 20 residues. Germline values: CDR1 SGHTA, CDR2 FQGNSA. Trimming took 5 bases from V and 6 from J; bases not matched to a gene: 20. The CDR3 protein is CASSTRPGQGAKNPSNEQFF. The CDR3 DNA sequence: TGTGCCAGCAGCACCCGACCGGGACAGGGGGCTAAAAACCCCTCCAATGAGCAGTTCTTC.

The chain has TRBV4-1 and TRBJ1-2; no firm D call. Germline-derived CDR1 and CDR2 are MGHRA and YSYEKL. The CDR3 contains 14 residues. Between the trimmed V and J ends, which lost 3 bases and 2 bases, there was a span of 10 bases. This CDR3 reads CASSQAGDNYGYTF. The CDR3 DNA sequence: TGCGCCAGCAGCCAGGCAGGTGACAACTATGGCTACACCTTC.

The sample holds a few counts of this clonotype. The gene calls are TRBV6-6 and TRBJ2-7; TRBD2 matches 9 bases. The germline V gene has CDR1 MNHNY and CDR2 SVGAGI (reference sequence). V shed 5 bases and J 5 bases; nucleotides not matched to a gene: 10. This CDR3 is built from 15 residues. CDR3 residues: CASSGSGGSRNEQYF. CDR3 coding DNA: TGTGCCAGCAGTGGGAGCGGGGGGTCTCGGAACGAGCAGTACTTC.

The rearrangement joins TRBV6-1 to TRBJ1-4; D is perhaps TRBD1 (5 bases). Trimming stripped 6 bases from V and 0 bases from J, with 20 bases between. This CDR3 has 18 residues. The germline V gene has CDR1 MNHNS and CDR2 SASEGT. CDR3 sequence reads: CASSPRIDRLATNEKLFF. CDR3 coding DNA: TGTGCCAGCAGCCCCCGCATCGACAGACTAGCAACTAATGAAAAACTGTTTTTT.

The V and J genes are TRBV20-1 and TRBJ2-3; 10 nucleotides match TRBD2. The germline V gene encodes CDR1 DFQATT and CDR2 SNEGSKA (reference sequence). The CDR3 sequence is 13 residues long. V dropped 2 bases and J dropped 5; count of bases not matched to a gene: 1. CDR3 nucleotide sequence: TGCAGTGCTAGAAGACTAGCGGGAGATACGCAGTATTTT. This encodes CSARRLAGDTQYF.

V gene TRBV2 combines with J gene TRBJ2-1, with D maybe TRBD1 (6 bases). The CDR3 loop spans 12 amino acids. V was cut by 7 bases and J by 12 bases, with 16 bases left in between. From germline, CDR1 is SNHLY and CDR2 FYNNEI. The CDR3 loop is CASIPDSLVQFF. DNA for the CDR3: TGTGCCAGCATCCCGGACAGCCTGGTGCAGTTCTTC.

The genes are TRBV11-2 and TRBJ2-1; no clear D gene. The CDR3 totals 13 residues. The germline V gene has CDR1 SGHAT and CDR2 FQNNGV. The V gene lost 4 bases and the J gene lost 9 bases, with 13 bases spanning the gap. CDR3 sequence: CASSYEPVREQFF. CDR3 sequence (DNA): TGTGCCAGCAGCTACGAACCAGTTCGTGAGCAGTTCTTC.

The chain employs TRBV7-2 and TRBJ1-6, with D unresolved. Germline V lookup: CDR1 SGHTA, CDR2 FQGNSA. Trimming stripped 2 bases from V and 8 bases from J, with 13 bases between. There are 15 residues in the CDR3. The CDR3 protein is CASSLYQAGDSPLHF. CDR3 nucleotide sequence: TGTGCCAGCAGCTTATATCAGGCGGGAGATTCACCCCTCCACTTT.

The gene calls are TRBV18 and TRBJ2-3; TRBD2 matches at 7 bases. Germline V gene lookup returns CDR1 KGHSH and CDR2 LQKENI. V gave up 6 bases and J gave up 1 base; unmatched junction bases: 13. The CDR3 is 17 residues long. CDR3 bases: TGTGCCAGCTCCCGTCTACTAGCGAATACAGGCACAGATACGCAGTATTTT. Translated: CASSRLLANTGTDTQYF.

The chain links TRBV18 to TRBJ2-5; no clear D gene. The J call is uncertain, as TRBJ2-7 better fits the DNA end. CDR1 KGHSH and CDR2 LQKENI come from the germline V gene. The CDR3 is made up of 13 amino acids. CDR3 DNA: TGTGCCAGCTCACCACGCAGCTCGGACGAGCAGTACTTC. Translated: CASSPRSSDEQYF.

The table lists this clonotype with a few counts. The V call is TRBV29-1, the J call TRBJ1-5; the match to TRBD1 covers 8 bases. The J segment lost 5 bases and the V segment lost 6 bases, leaving 9 bases of the junction unmatched. Germline V CDR1 and CDR2: SQVTM, ANQGSEA. This CDR3 region has 14 residues. CDR3 loop: CSVLDRGSDQPQHF. For the CDR3, the DNA is TGCAGCGTACTCGACAGGGGTAGTGATCAGCCCCAGCATTTT.

This clonotype was observed a few times. This rearrangement joins TRBV7-2 to TRBJ2-1, with D tentatively TRBD2 (6 bases). CDR3 size: 13 residues. V was trimmed by 5 bases and J by 5 bases, leaving 10 bases between them. From germline, CDR1 is SGHTA and CDR2 FQGNSA. The CDR3 nucleotides read TGTGCCAGCAGCGTGGGACTTCACAATGAGCAGTTCTTC. Protein sequence: CASSVGLHNEQFF.

This chain joins TRBV11-2 and TRBJ2-2, with a possible D match to TRBD2 (6 bases). The germline CDR1 and CDR2 sequences are SGHAT and FQNNGV. The V and J ends lost 3 bases and 3 bases respectively, with 8 bases between them. The CDR3 extends over 14 amino acids. Here the CDR3 DNA reads TGTGCCAGCAGCTTGGGACTTTACACCGGGGAGCTGTTTTTT. It encodes CASSLGLYTGELFF. Using reference TRBV11-2 and TRBJ2-2 for the parts outside the CDR3, the full variable domain is EAGVAQSPRYKIIEKRQSVAFWCNPISGHATLYWYQQILGQGPKLLIQFQNNGVVDDSQLPKDRFSAERLKGVDSTLKIQPAKLEDSAVYLCASSLGLYTGELFFGEGSRLTVL.

This chain links TRBV7-3 with TRBJ2-7; D might be TRBD1 or TRBD2, each matching 5 bases. Trimming shortened V by 4 bases and J by 5 bases, and 15 bases separated the two germline ends. CDR1 and CDR2 (germline): SGHTA, FQGTGA. This CDR3 has 14 amino acids. The CDR3 DNA is TGTGCCAGCAGCTGGGGACGTCAGAACCACGAGCAGTACTTC. As protein: CASSWGRQNHEQYF.

The chain is built from TRBV20-1 and TRBJ1-5, with D hard to call. The V gene lost 3 bases and the J gene lost 4 bases, with 13 bases spanning the gap. Germline CDR1 and CDR2: DFQATT and SNEGSKA (reference sequence). There are 14 residues in the CDR3. In DNA form, the CDR3 reads TGCAGTGCTAGTCGGGCCACCTTAAATCAGCCCCAGCATTTT. This encodes CSASRATLNQPQHF.